The clone carrying this T cell receptor (beta chain) occurred many times. Its target is not known. One entry per CDR3 protein results from TCRdb running MiXCR on the RT-PCR reads. The data show around 190,000 distinct CDR3 sequences, with under 15% seen just once and 20% to 30% held by the top ten. The length of the CDR3 is 16 residues. V lost 5 bases and J lost 5, with 21 bases in between. Germline CDR1 reads SGHVS; CDR2 reads FNYEAQ. The sample comes from a study of response to subunit inactivated influenza vaccine. Study-level points and caveats: Every seasonal influenza vaccination brings in few new T cells, the authors suggested.

The chain carries TRBV7-6 and TRBJ1-2; D is unresolved. The origin of this receptor is a man aged 45-65 years who received an inactivated influenza vaccine. The material was CD8+ T cells sorted from PBMCs, obtained roughly 5 days after vaccination. The CDR3 bases are TGTGCCAGCAGCCTAGAGGTTGGGCAGGCCGTTTATGGCTACACCTTC. Translation: CASSLEVGQAVYGYTF.